This T cell receptor beta chain was obtained from a study of blood T cells in healthy people across ages. In the study overall: Through template switching, about one barcoded beta molecule was captured per two T cells, as measured in model experiments.

As for this clonotype: Its specificity is not known.

Study-wide results and limits: Comparison with aged donors showed that long-lived donors had more naive CD4+ cells and higher diversity. Unsorted PBMC material precluded a definitive naive versus antigen-experienced comparison.

A J-beta primer mix and a sample-barcoded 5' primer were used in a second PCR of about 6 to 12 cycles. Each of the cDNA molecules was tagged by a template-switch adaptor with 12 random nucleotides. Each CDR3 protein is one row after TCRdb ran MiXCR on the 5' RACE reads. This table has about 1.7 million distinct CDR3 sequences, roughly 27% appearing once. Germline CDR1 SGHRS, CDR2 YFSETQ. The V segment lost 5 bases and the J segment 13 bases; nucleotides outside the gene matches: 15. The CDR3 is 14 residues long. Sequencing was performed on blood. This chain uses TRBV5-1 with TRBJ2-4; 7 nucleotides agree with TRBD1. The receptor was isolated from a woman aged 30 to 39 in good health. CDR3 in amino acids: CASSTGTEVREQYF. The CDR3 region has the DNA TGCGCCAGCAGTACCGGGACAGAGGTCCGTGAGCAGTACTTC.